This T cell receptor (beta chain) was identified in a study of Ad26.COV2.S vaccination and SARS-CoV-2 variants. Study-wide results and limits: The TCR breadth and depth analyses may have produced an underestimate of total T cell responses. For non-spike TCRs, breadth in vaccine recipients resembled that in placebo recipients. CD8+ and CD4+ T cells specific for spike reportedly responded with substantial breadth after vaccination. Vaccinees displayed broader spike-specific TCR repertoires than placebo recipients.

The germline V gene has CDR1 LNHDA and CDR2 SQIVND (reference sequence). This CDR3 contains 16 residues. Between the trimmed V and J ends, which lost 5 bases and 7 bases, there was a span of 20 bases. Method: immunoSEQ multiplex PCR; TCRdb's copy keeps in-frame clones and lacks some. The table lists around 370,000 clones, about 91% of them singletons. In the case of this clone: Its antigen is unidentified.

The clonotype originates from a human donor who had recovered from COVID-19. The material sequenced was peripheral blood, taken after recovery from COVID-19. The chain links TRBV19 to TRBJ1-4; D perhaps matches TRBD1 (5 bases). In nucleotides, the CDR3 is TGTGCCAGTAGTCTCAACCCGACGGTCGGGGGTGAAAAACTGTTTTTT. Translated: CASSLNPTVGGEKLFF. Supplemented by reference TRBV19 and TRBJ1-4, the full variable domain reads DGGITQSPKYLFRKEGQNVTLSCEQNLNHDAMYWYRQDPGQGLRLIYYSQIVNDFQKGDIAEGYSVSREKKESFPLTVTSAQKNPTAFYLCASSLNPTVGGEKLFFGSGTQLSVL.